This T cell receptor beta chain is from a study of cytomegalovirus exposure and HLA in healthy donors. As for the study in general: In terms of ancestry, the Caucasian-associated cluster contained 80% to 90% of the approximately 400 genotyped donors. Study results and caveats: Both high specificity and high sensitivity reportedly marked the classifier's diagnosis of cytomegalovirus status. Three chains linked to CMV were shown in vitro to be specific for CMV antigens. The analysis excluded some indistinguishable V segments, including TRBV6-2 and TRBV6-3.

CDR1 SGHRS and CDR2 YFSETQ come from the germline V gene. The CDR3 is 12 residues long. Trimming at V came to 7 bases and at J to 1 base, leaving 1 base not matched to a gene. With 60 Vbeta and 13 Jbeta primers, the PCR was carried out. TCRdb keeps only in-frame clones here, not all; method: immunoSEQ multiplex PCR. The sample includes tens of thousands of clones, 76% seen only once; the top ten take 1.1% to 1.5%. Concerning this clone itself: The antigen is unknown.

Sequenced: PBMCs. The rearrangement joins TRBV5-1 to TRBJ1-1, with 7 bases that match TRBD1. This sequence was found in a male donor in good health and CMV-seronegative. This CDR3 is CASRQGNTEAFF. CDR3 sequence (DNA): TGCGCCAGCCGACAGGGGAACACTGAAGCTTTCTTT.